This T cell receptor beta chain was identified in a study of T-cell memory formation after mild COVID-19. About the study: Largely, the TCR clusters proved donor specific.

The CDR3 covers 15 residues. Germline V gene sequence: CDR1 DFQATT, CDR2 SNEGSKA (reference sequence). V lost 1 base to trimming and J lost 4 bases, with 15 bases between them. TCRdb fed the 5' RACE reads into MiXCR, producing one record per CDR3 protein. The sample has some 310,000 distinct CDR3 sequences; under 25% are singletons. General study findings and limits: Mostly located in CM and EM were contracting CD4+ clones, with contracting CD8+ clones located in EMRA. Clonal second-wave expansions that peaked on day 37 had unconfirmed SARS-CoV-2 specificity. CD4/CD8 balance characterized clones contracting day 15 to 85, and CD4+ skew characterized later expanders.

Concerning this clonotype: Its matching antigen is unknown.

The source of this sequence is a man younger than 35 who had mild COVID-19 (a few samples of this study predate the infection). Cell type and time point are not known. The sequenced material came from PBMCs or a T cell subset sorted from them (not recorded which). V usage is TRBV20-1 and J usage is TRBJ2-3; the D call may be TRBD1 or TRBD2 (5 bases each). CDR3 DNA sequence: TGCAGTGCTAGAGTGGGCAGAGAGGGGCCAGATACGCAGTATTTT. Translation gives CSARVGREGPDTQYF.